This is a list of T cell receptor beta chains from one sample in a study of blood T cells in healthy people across ages. TCRdb re-called the 5' RACE reads through MiXCR, storing one row per CDR3 protein. There are around 2 million distinct CDR3 sequences in the sample; roughly 43% occur only once, and approximately 22% lies in the top ten. Sequenced input: blood. These receptors were taken from a human donor in good health. Both conserved end residues are part of each CDR3.

>TRBV7-9
CASSPSLGSGLAGFYEQYF
>TRBV7-2
CASSFRQGFTDTQYF
>TRBV29-1
CSVARAASGYEQYF
>TRBV4-3
CASSQIPGLAHEQYF
>TRBV6-5
CASSRDSDNSPLHF
>TRBV5-1
CASSSNPGQGEKLFF
>TRBV24-1
CATSDNAHSGANVLTF
>TRBV5-1
CASSLNVGGASGELFF
>TRBV20-1
CSGTGPSYDEQFF
>TRBV6-6
CAGSYSGWDRGAEAFF
>TRBV6-2/TRBV6-3
CASTGQDPTPPYNEQYF
>TRBV4-3
CASSQSELRGHGYTF
>TRBV11-1
CASSLAMSQFF
>TRBV28
CASSLYRSYNEQFF
>TRBV27
CASSPGQGSPYEQYF
>TRBV20-1
CSALHDQETQYF
>TRBV20-1
CSARAPISTSGTQYF
>TRBV5-6
CASSLLGLDNEQFF
>TRBV3-1
CASSRDRSAYNEQFF
>TRBV10-3
CAISGSSYEQYF
>TRBV3-1
CASSQTLAGGGEQFF
>TRBV12-3/TRBV12-4
CASSISDTGGYTF
>TRBV25-1
CASSELPGSPSGNTIYF
>TRBV10-3
CAISEFEGGYGYTF
>TRBV7-9
CASSLDRFGNQPQHF
>TRBV6-2/TRBV6-3
CASSKRTGEKAGYTF
>TRBV14
CASSQDRSLRPQYF
>TRBV13
CASSLGSRTPDTQYF
>TRBV12-3/TRBV12-4
CASSLSGVVRVSGANVLTF
>TRBV7-2
CASSSPGLGKTQYF
>TRBV6-6
CASSPGTGDSPLYEQYF
>TRBV6-5
CASSFGHAGGSTDTQYF
>TRBV9
CASSVDRRGDNYNEQFF
>TRBV4-2
CASRQEGLAFYNEQFF
>TRBV18
CASDRNGIGTDTQYF
>TRBV6-6
CASSPRGQQGNTQYF
>TRBV7-2
CASRPAGGGDYGYTF
>TRBV6-6
CASSYSGLERQSYEQYF
>TRBV12-3/TRBV12-4
CASRIGTGSSYEQYF
>TRBV12-3/TRBV12-4
CASRDGTSVEDTQYF
>TRBV20-1
CSARGYSSYQETQYF
>TRBV27
CACSRSGAYNEQFF
>TRBV29-1
CSVGSSGADVLTF
>TRBV5-1
CASSLTGQGDYEQYF
>TRBV10-3
CAIKTGRDGYTF
>TRBV20-1
CSVPDRGGNQPQHF
>TRBV20-1
CSAPRELRNIQYF
>TRBV5-1
CASSLAARGNTEAFF
>TRBV6-6
CASSYLKTGGDYGYTF